The subject of this entry is one T cell receptor beta chain. Its antigen is currently unknown. A much larger clone lies a single base off, so this may be a read error. This record comes from a study of tumor and adjacent non-tumor tissue in lung cancer. The template was RNA from unsorted bulk tissue. The normal lung tissue was taken more than 3 cm from the tumor edge. Newly diagnosed lung cancer patients had thoracic surgery in China, August–late 2014, without prior chemotherapy. A modified ARM-PCR protocol with three rounds of nested PCR amplified TCRbeta. TCRdb independently ran MiXCR on the multiplex PCR reads; one entry per CDR3 protein. The data contain tens of thousands of distinct CDR3 sequences, 64% of them seen just once; the ten biggest clones take up about 29%. Study results and caveats: Shorter survival was associated with higher TCR diversity in tumors. Top 100 clones took a larger repertoire share in normal lung.

This TCR was recovered from a woman between 70 and 85 years old with non-small cell lung cancer. Material for sequencing was distant non-tumor lung tissue.

CDR3 sequence reads: CANSLGPDYGYTF. Here the CDR3 DNA reads TGTGCCAACAGCTTAGGACCAGATTATGGCTACACCTTC. The chain uses TRBV7-8 and TRBJ1-2; D is uncertain. Germline CDR1 reads SGHVS; CDR2 reads FQNEAQ. The CDR3 totals 13 residues.